In its sample, the clone carrying this TCR beta chain was seen a few times. Antigen specificity is unknown. Library preparation (for TCRbeta) was performed with unique molecular identifiers. TCRdb reprocessed the PCR reads via MiXCR and lists one record per CDR3 protein. Among roughly 670,000 distinct CDR3 sequences listed, around 12% were seen once. This specimen comes from a study of T-cell reconstitution after alpha-beta-depleted transplantation in children. The study, taken as a whole, reports: Newly produced T cells mostly accounted for T-cell counts and diversity one year post-transplant. Some patients owed their high day-60 TCRbeta diversity to surviving recipient T cells and thymic progenitors.

V lost 4 bases, J lost 4 bases, and 26 bases lay in between. The CDR3 spans 18 residues. Germline CDR1 and CDR2: DFQATT and SNEGSKA (reference sequence). The genes are TRBV20-1 and TRBJ1-5; D is ambiguous. The sample was PBMCs, taken before TCRalphabeta/CD19-depleted stem cell transplant. The clonotype was recovered from a girl aged 2 to 9 with congenital amegakaryocytic thrombocytopenia, due to receive a stem cell transplant. For the CDR3, the DNA is TGCAGTGCTACGAAAATCGGGTTTGGCCGGGCAGTTAATCAGCCCCAGCATTTT. Protein: CSATKIGFGRAVNQPQHF.